The rows below give T cell receptor beta chains drawn from one sample of a study of OX40 agonist ivuxolimab in advanced cancers. The protocol was immunoSEQ multiplex PCR, while the TCRdb copy is restricted to in-frame clones and leaves out a portion. This sample has over 20,000 clones, with 84% found just once. Sequenced material: CD4+ or CD8+ T cells sorted from blood, taken in a trial of the OX40 agonist ivuxolimab. Receptors originate from an adult with an advanced solid tumor such as melanoma, head and neck, liver or kidney cancer. CDR3s include the opening cysteine and the closing phenylalanine or tryptophan. The D gene is left open where the match is weak. The listing skips clone size in some rows; elsewhere it reads once, few, many or a size class.

clone_size,d_call,j_call,v_call,cdr3_nt,cdr3_aa
-,TRBD2,TRBJ2-6,TRBV23-1,TGCGCCAGCAGCCAAGCGGGGGGCTCTGGGGCCAACGTCCTGACTTTC,CASSQAGGSGANVLTF
-,TRBD1,TRBJ2-7,TRBV2,TGTGCCAGCAGTGCCGGGACAGGGCCAGCCAGTACGGGGGACGAGCAGTACTTC,CASSAGTGPASTGDEQYF
-,-,TRBJ1-6,TRBV4-3,TGCGCCAGCAGCCAAGATCTCTATGGGGAACCTAATTCACCCCTCCACTTT,CASSQDLYGEPNSPLHF
-,-,TRBJ1-3,TRBV7-9,TGTGCCAGCAGCCGAACTTTAGGGCTCTCTGGAAACACCATATATTTT,CASSRTLGLSGNTIYF
-,-,TRBJ1-1,TRBV11-2,TGTGCCAGCAGCTTAGTCTTGGAGGGAGGGGCTTTCTTT,CASSLVLEGGAFF
-,-,TRBJ1-6,TRBV6-6,TGTGCCAGCAGTTACGGGGGGCAAAATTCACCCCTCCACTTT,CASSYGGQNSPLHF
-,-,TRBJ1-1,TRBV7-2,TGTGCCAGCAGCCCCATTTTGGGGAGCACTGAAGCTTTCTTT,CASSPILGSTEAFF
-,-,TRBJ1-1,TRBV19,TGTGCCAGTAGTATTTCGCAGAACACTGAAGCTTTCTTT,CASSISQNTEAFF
-,TRBD1,TRBJ1-1,TRBV28,TGTGCCAGCAGTTTAAAGGCCTGGACAGGACTGACTGAAGCTTTCTTT,CASSLKAWTGLTEAFF
-,-,TRBJ2-1,TRBV4-1,TGCGCCAGCAGCCAATTCGGGCGGGCCTACAATGAGCAGTTCTTC,CASSQFGRAYNEQFF
-,TRBD1,TRBJ2-7,TRBV7-9,TGTGCCAGCAGCCCACGGGACAGGCCATACTACGAGCAGTACTTC,CASSPRDRPYYEQYF
-,TRBD2,TRBJ2-3,TRBV4-3,TGCGCCAGCAGCCAAGATGGTAGCGGGGGGGTGGATACGCAGTATTTT,CASSQDGSGGVDTQYF
-,-,TRBJ2-7,TRBV7-9,TGTGCCAGCAGTGGGCACGGGGGATACGAGCAGTACTTC,CASSGHGGYEQYF
-,-,TRBJ1-2,TRBV10-2,TGCGCCAGCAGTGAAACAGGGAACTATGGCTACACCTTC,CASSETGNYGYTF
-,-,TRBJ2-1,TRBV6-4,TGTGCCAGCAGTGACGCAGGAGAGCAGTTCTTC,CASSDAGEQFF
medium-sized,-,TRBJ1-2,TRBV10-3,TGTGCCATCAGTGAGTCTAGGTTGTCCCTCTATGGCTACACCTTC,CAISESRLSLYGYTF
-,-,TRBJ1-2,TRBV7-8,TGTGCCAGCAGCCGGTACGGGGACGGCTACACCTTC,CASSRYGDGYTF
-,-,TRBJ1-5,TRBV6-6,TGTGCCAGCAGAAGGACAGTTTATAGCAATCAGCCCCAGCATTTT,CASRRTVYSNQPQHF
-,-,TRBJ1-1,TRBV4-3,TGCGCCAGCAGCCAAGAGGGGGAGTTGAACACTGAAGCTTTCTTT,CASSQEGELNTEAFF
-,TRBD2,TRBJ2-1,TRBV7-9,TGTGCCAGCAGAACTAGCGGGGCGCGCTCCTACAATGAGCAGTTCTTC,CASRTSGARSYNEQFF
-,-,TRBJ2-7,TRBV6-6,TGTGCCAGCAGTTACGGTAGTACCTACGAGCAGTACTTC,CASSYGSTYEQYF
-,TRBD1,TRBJ1-1,TRBV5-8,TGTGCCAGCAGCATGGACAGGGGGCCGAACACTGAAGCTTTCTTT,CASSMDRGPNTEAFF
large,TRBD1,TRBJ1-1,TRBV5-4,TGTGCCAGCAGCCCCAGACAGGGGGGGAGCACTGAAGCTTTCTTT,CASSPRQGGSTEAFF
-,-,TRBJ2-1,TRBV27,TGTGCCAGCAGTCCAGGACAGAGCTTCTACAATGAGCAGTTCTTC,CASSPGQSFYNEQFF
-,TRBD2,TRBJ2-3,TRBV9,TGTGCCAGCAGCCGGACTAGCGGGGGGCTAACAGATACGCAGTATTTT,CASSRTSGGLTDTQYF
-,-,TRBJ2-7,TRBV18,TGTGCCAGCTCACCATCCAGACGGGTGGGCACCTACGAGCAGTACTTC,CASSPSRRVGTYEQYF